The rows below give T cell receptor beta chains drawn from one sample of a study of neurological immune-mediated disorders. From the 5' RACE reads, TCRdb called clonotypes with MiXCR, one entry per CDR3 protein. This sample yields roughly 56,000 distinct CDR3 sequences, of which 3% to 3.5% are seen a single time; 7.1% belongs to the top ten. The sequenced sample consisted of PBMCs. The receptors derive from a woman aged 60-75 years with multiple sclerosis. The CDR3 runs from the conserved cysteine through the conserved F or W. Each record gives: V gene, clone size, D gene, J gene, CDR3 protein, CDR3 DNA. The D gene is left open where the match is weak. The size entry is marked missing in some rows and otherwise reads once, few, many or a size class.

v_call: TRBV7-2
clone_size: many
d_call: NA
j_call: TRBJ2-5
cdr3_aa: CASSLNTFQETQYF
cdr3_nt: TGTGCCAGCAGCTTGAACACCTTCCAAGAGACCCAGTACTTC

v_call: TRBV7-9
clone_size: many
d_call: NA
j_call: TRBJ2-2
cdr3_aa: CASSLIAFQRELFF
cdr3_nt: TGTGCCAGCAGCTTAATAGCGTTCCAGAGGGAGCTGTTTTTT

v_call: TRBV7-7
clone_size: many
d_call: NA
j_call: TRBJ2-5
cdr3_aa: CASSLLAGAETQYF
cdr3_nt: TGTGCTAGCAGCCTCCTTGCTGGGGCAGAGACCCAGTACTTC

v_call: TRBV5-1
clone_size: many
d_call: NA
j_call: TRBJ2-5
cdr3_aa: CASSPQATQETQYF
cdr3_nt: TGCGCCAGCAGCCCGCAGGCGACACAAGAGACCCAGTACTTC

v_call: TRBV3-1
clone_size: many
d_call: NA
j_call: TRBJ2-3
cdr3_aa: CASSPGLLTSTDTQYF
cdr3_nt: TGTGCCAGCAGCCCGGGACTTTTGACGAGCACAGATACGCAGTATTTT

v_call: TRBV29-1
clone_size: many
d_call: TRBD1
j_call: TRBJ1-1
cdr3_aa: CSLGYRGRGTEAFF
cdr3_nt: TGCAGCCTGGGGTACAGGGGTCGGGGCACTGAAGCTTTCTTT

v_call: TRBV10-3
clone_size: NA
d_call: TRBD1
j_call: TRBJ2-5
cdr3_aa: CATKRTGGQETQYF
cdr3_nt: TGTGCCACCAAGAGGACAGGGGGCCAAGAGACCCAGTACTTC

v_call: TRBV5-1
clone_size: many
d_call: TRBD1
j_call: TRBJ2-4
cdr3_aa: CASSRQGSDIQYF
cdr3_nt: TGCGCCAGCAGCCGACAGGGTTCGGACATTCAGTACTTC

v_call: TRBV18
clone_size: many
d_call: TRBD1
j_call: TRBJ2-3
cdr3_aa: CASSPRTGHTDTQYF
cdr3_nt: TGTGCCAGCTCACCTAGGACAGGCCACACAGATACGCAGTATTTT

v_call: TRBV9
clone_size: many
d_call: TRBD1
j_call: TRBJ2-2
cdr3_aa: CASSVDPRQGASGELFF
cdr3_nt: TGTGCCAGCAGCGTAGATCCCAGACAGGGGGCGTCCGGGGAGCTGTTTTTT

v_call: TRBV20-1
clone_size: many
d_call: NA
j_call: TRBJ2-7
cdr3_aa: CSARHGGEEEQYF
cdr3_nt: TGCAGTGCTAGGCATGGGGGAGAAGAAGAGCAGTACTTC

v_call: TRBV5-1
clone_size: many
d_call: TRBD1
j_call: TRBJ1-1
cdr3_aa: CASSLVAGQDEAFF
cdr3_nt: TGCGCCAGCAGCTTGGTTGCCGGACAGGACGAAGCTTTCTTT

v_call: TRBV6-6
clone_size: many
d_call: NA
j_call: TRBJ1-1
cdr3_aa: CASSYSRGGANTEAFF
cdr3_nt: TGTGCCAGCAGTTACTCCCGGGGGGGGGCGAACACTGAAGCTTTCTTT

v_call: TRBV5-1
clone_size: many
d_call: NA
j_call: TRBJ1-1
cdr3_aa: CASSLRDNTEAFF
cdr3_nt: TGCGCCAGCAGCTTGAGGGACAACACTGAAGCTTTCTTT

v_call: TRBV6-5
clone_size: many
d_call: NA
j_call: TRBJ2-3
cdr3_aa: CASSYSMRGGTDTQYF
cdr3_nt: TGTGCCAGCAGTTACTCGATGCGGGGCGGCACAGATACGCAGTATTTT

v_call: TRBV28
clone_size: many
d_call: TRBD1
j_call: TRBJ2-4
cdr3_aa: CASSFYGQGQGGIQYF
cdr3_nt: TGTGCCAGCAGTTTCTACGGACAGGGACAGGGGGGCATTCAGTACTTC

v_call: TRBV5-1
clone_size: many
d_call: NA
j_call: TRBJ2-5
cdr3_aa: CASSLGQGGEETQYF
cdr3_nt: TGCGCCAGCAGCTTGGGGCAGGGAGGCGAGGAGACCCAGTACTTC

v_call: TRBV4-3
clone_size: few
d_call: TRBD2
j_call: TRBJ2-1
cdr3_aa: CASSQPLSGGYDEQFF
cdr3_nt: TGCGCCAGCAGCCAACCTTTAAGCGGGGGGTACGATGAGCAGTTCTTC

v_call: TRBV6-1
clone_size: many
d_call: TRBD1
j_call: TRBJ1-5
cdr3_aa: CASSSGQGWNQPQHF
cdr3_nt: TGTGCCAGCAGTTCGGGACAGGGGTGGAATCAGCCCCAGCATTTT

v_call: TRBV10-3
clone_size: many
d_call: NA
j_call: TRBJ2-7
cdr3_aa: CAITRDLDYEQYF
cdr3_nt: TGTGCCATCACCAGGGACTTAGACTACGAGCAGTACTTC

v_call: TRBV20-1
clone_size: many
d_call: TRBD1
j_call: TRBJ1-6
cdr3_aa: CSATPDRVPPLHF
cdr3_nt: TGCAGTGCTACGCCGGACAGGGTTCCACCCCTCCACTTT

v_call: TRBV28
clone_size: many
d_call: TRBD1
j_call: TRBJ1-1
cdr3_aa: CASSQTGGSGNTEAFF
cdr3_nt: TGTGCCAGCAGCCAGACAGGGGGCTCAGGGAACACTGAAGCTTTCTTT

v_call: TRBV10-3
clone_size: NA
d_call: TRBD1
j_call: TRBJ1-6
cdr3_aa: CAISESRDRALVYNSPLHF
cdr3_nt: TGTGCCATCAGTGAGTCTCGCGACAGGGCTTTAGTCTATAATTCACCCCTCCACTTT

v_call: TRBV6-5
clone_size: many
d_call: NA
j_call: TRBJ2-5
cdr3_aa: CASSYYWTRETQYF
cdr3_nt: TGTGCCAGCAGTTACTATTGGACTCGGGAGACCCAGTACTTC

v_call: TRBV20-1
clone_size: many
d_call: NA
j_call: TRBJ2-3
cdr3_aa: CSARQTGVGGDTQYF
cdr3_nt: TGCAGTGCCCGTCAAACGGGAGTGGGTGGAGATACGCAGTATTTT

v_call: TRBV7-9
clone_size: many
d_call: NA
j_call: TRBJ2-7
cdr3_aa: CASTGPLGHEQYF
cdr3_nt: TGTGCCAGCACGGGACCTCTAGGCCACGAGCAGTACTTC

v_call: TRBV4-3
clone_size: many
d_call: NA
j_call: TRBJ1-3
cdr3_aa: CASSQEGNTIYF
cdr3_nt: TGCGCCAGCAGCCAAGAGGGGAACACCATATATTTT

v_call: TRBV5-1
clone_size: many
d_call: NA
j_call: TRBJ1-6
cdr3_aa: CASSLGGARGQPLHF
cdr3_nt: TGCGCCAGCAGCTTGGGAGGGGCCAGGGGCCAGCCCCTCCACTTT

v_call: TRBV20-1
clone_size: many
d_call: NA
j_call: TRBJ1-4
cdr3_aa: CSASGGTNEKLFF
cdr3_nt: TGCAGTGCTAGCGGGGGGACTAATGAAAAACTGTTTTTT

v_call: TRBV29-1
clone_size: many
d_call: NA
j_call: TRBJ1-2
cdr3_aa: CSVEGEVGYGYTF
cdr3_nt: TGCAGCGTTGAGGGGGAAGTCGGCTATGGCTACACCTTC

v_call: TRBV18
clone_size: many
d_call: NA
j_call: TRBJ1-6
cdr3_aa: CASSRDPRGESPLHF
cdr3_nt: TGTGCCAGCTCACGAGACCCGAGGGGGGAATCACCCCTCCACTTT

v_call: TRBV10-2
clone_size: many
d_call: TRBD1
j_call: TRBJ1-4
cdr3_aa: CASGGRGETNEKLFF
cdr3_nt: TGCGCCAGCGGGGGCAGGGGGGAGACTAATGAAAAACTGTTTTTT

v_call: TRBV3-1
clone_size: many
d_call: NA
j_call: TRBJ1-2
cdr3_aa: CASSPRGVGYGYTF
cdr3_nt: TGTGCCAGCAGCCCAAGAGGGGTCGGATATGGCTACACCTTC

v_call: TRBV7-3
clone_size: many
d_call: NA
j_call: TRBJ2-1
cdr3_aa: CASSFRLQGYNEQFF
cdr3_nt: TGTGCCAGCAGCTTCCGTCTACAGGGCTACAATGAGCAGTTCTTC

v_call: TRBV5-1
clone_size: many
d_call: TRBD2
j_call: TRBJ2-7
cdr3_aa: CASSETSGRASEQYF
cdr3_nt: TGCGCCAGCAGCGAAACTAGCGGGAGGGCGTCCGAGCAGTACTTC

v_call: TRBV7-2
clone_size: many
d_call: TRBD1
j_call: TRBJ1-6
cdr3_aa: CASSLAGTGGYSPLHF
cdr3_nt: TGTGCCAGCAGCTTAGCCGGGACAGGGGGATATTCACCCCTCCACTTT

v_call: TRBV9
clone_size: many
d_call: TRBD1
j_call: TRBJ2-1
cdr3_aa: CASSVVGGQYNEQFF
cdr3_nt: TGTGCCAGCAGCGTAGTAGGGGGCCAATACAATGAGCAGTTCTTC

v_call: TRBV12-3/TRBV12-4
clone_size: many
d_call: NA
j_call: TRBJ1-1
cdr3_aa: CASSSQGTLNTEAFF
cdr3_nt: TGTGCCAGCAGTTCTCAGGGCACGCTGAACACTGAAGCTTTCTTT

v_call: TRBV5-1
clone_size: many
d_call: NA
j_call: TRBJ2-2
cdr3_aa: CASSLILARGSGELFF
cdr3_nt: TGCGCCAGCAGCTTGATTTTGGCCAGGGGTTCCGGGGAGCTGTTTTTT

v_call: TRBV10-3
clone_size: many
d_call: NA
j_call: TRBJ2-3
cdr3_aa: CATERADTQYF
cdr3_nt: TGTGCCACCGAGCGGGCAGATACGCAGTATTTT

v_call: TRBV5-6
clone_size: many
d_call: NA
j_call: TRBJ2-7
cdr3_aa: CASSEQQLERRYF
cdr3_nt: TGTGCCAGCAGCGAACAGCAACTCGAGCGGAGATACTTC

v_call: TRBV5-1
clone_size: many
d_call: TRBD1
j_call: TRBJ1-2
cdr3_aa: CASSPGSRDRANYGYTF
cdr3_nt: TGCGCCAGCAGCCCCGGAAGCCGGGACAGGGCTAACTATGGCTACACCTTC

v_call: TRBV6-5
clone_size: many
d_call: NA
j_call: TRBJ1-1
cdr3_aa: CASSYAGWNTEAFF
cdr3_nt: TGTGCCAGCAGTTACGCTGGTTGGAACACTGAAGCTTTCTTT

v_call: TRBV7-2
clone_size: many
d_call: TRBD1
j_call: TRBJ1-4
cdr3_aa: CASSLDGTGKLFF
cdr3_nt: TGTGCCAGCAGCCTTGACGGGACAGGAAAACTGTTTTTT

v_call: TRBV28
clone_size: many
d_call: NA
j_call: TRBJ2-1
cdr3_aa: CASRPDQGFGEQFF
cdr3_nt: TGTGCCAGCAGGCCGGATCAGGGTTTCGGGGAGCAGTTCTTC

v_call: TRBV3-1
clone_size: many
d_call: TRBD1
j_call: TRBJ2-7
cdr3_aa: CASSQGQPNRGYEQYF
cdr3_nt: TGTGCCAGCAGCCAGGGACAGCCGAACAGGGGCTACGAGCAGTACTTC